Here is one T cell receptor beta chain with its context. Authors' processing steps: The authors estimated nucleated cell counts from reference gene primer amplification. Sequenced by immunoSEQ multiplex PCR; TCRdb stores in-frame clones only, minus some. Clonal size and the V and J genes are those of that table, whereas D and trimming came from the DNA. The repertoire holds 200,000 to 250,000 clones, with just over 85% as singletons. The record originates from a study of blood T cell repertoires in COVID-19. Background on the study: There were acute and convalescent COVID-19 samples, and they came from the United States, Italy and Spain. T cells, B-cell-depleted T cells, or PBMCs supplied cDNA or gDNA.

This CDR3 has 15 residues. CDR1 is SGHTA and CDR2 is FQGNSA in the germline V gene. Trimming took off 8 bases at V and 0 bases at J, with 14 bases between the two ends. The receptor's source is a man aged 80 or over with acute or convalescent COVID-19. Material: peripheral blood. V is TRBV7-2 and J is TRBJ1-5; no clear D. CDR3 DNA sequence: TGTGCCAGCGCTATGATTTCGGGTAGCAATCAGCCCCAGCATTTT. Protein: CASAMISGSNQPQHF.